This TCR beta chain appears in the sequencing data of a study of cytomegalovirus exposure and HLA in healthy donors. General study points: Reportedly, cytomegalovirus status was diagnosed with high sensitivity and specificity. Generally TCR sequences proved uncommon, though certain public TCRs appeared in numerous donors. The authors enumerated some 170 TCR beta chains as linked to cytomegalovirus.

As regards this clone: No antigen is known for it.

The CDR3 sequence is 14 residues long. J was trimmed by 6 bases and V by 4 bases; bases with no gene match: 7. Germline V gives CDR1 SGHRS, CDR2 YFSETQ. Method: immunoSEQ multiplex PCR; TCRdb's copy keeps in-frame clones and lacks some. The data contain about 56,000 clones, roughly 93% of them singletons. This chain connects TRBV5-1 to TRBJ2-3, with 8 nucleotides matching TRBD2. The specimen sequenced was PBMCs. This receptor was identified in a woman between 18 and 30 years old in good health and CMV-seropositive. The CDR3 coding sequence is TGCGCCAGCAGCGAGGGACTAGTTTTGGATACGCAGTATTTT. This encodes CASSEGLVLDTQYF.